This T cell receptor (beta chain) stems from a study of control samples from healthy donors and cancer patients. Using immunoSEQ multiplex PCR, the repertoire was profiled, and TCRdb retains in-frame clones only, with some absent. The table has about 140,000 clones, about 89% seen once; the top ten hold 5.5% to 9%. Trimming removed 4 bases from V and 8 bases from J, with 16 bases in between. The CDR3 loop spans 15 amino acids. CDR1 SGHNT and CDR2 YYREEE come from the germline V gene (reference sequence). The source of this sequence is a man between 18 and 29 years old in good health. The V gene is TRBV5-4, the J gene TRBJ1-6; the D gene is possibly TRBD1 (6 bases). Material for sequencing was blood. Here the CDR3 reads CASSRRDSGDSPLHF. The CDR3 bases are TGTGCCAGCAGCAGACGGGACTCAGGGGATTCACCCCTCCACTTT.